This T cell receptor beta chain was found in a study of T cells after yellow fever vaccination. Whole-study results and caveats: Reappearing after the booster were most of the clones from primary vaccination (roughly 95% CD4, about 88% CD8). Bulk-population clonotypes that are abundant could appear as contaminants in FACS-sorted repertoires. A faster peak, day 5 versus 15, was reached by the weaker secondary response.

The length of the CDR3 is 14 residues. V lost 4 bases and J 1 base, leaving 12 bases between the germline ends. Germline CDR1 SGHRS, CDR2 YFSETQ. This clonotype was seen at least ten times. Antigen: not known. TCRdb ran MiXCR on the 5' RACE reads and lists one entry per CDR3 protein. This sample carries hundreds of thousands of distinct CDR3 sequences, roughly 8.3% of them seen once, and the ten largest clones take approximately 18%. The rearrangement links TRBV5-1 to TRBJ2-7, with TRBD1 as a possible D gene (5 bases). Sequencing was performed on PBMCs, taken roughly 46 days after the first yellow fever vaccination. This sequence originates from a man younger than 35 who received the YFV17D yellow fever vaccine. Here the CDR3 reads CASSGAEYSYEQYF. In DNA form, the CDR3 reads TGCGCCAGCAGCGGGGCAGAATATTCCTACGAGCAGTACTTC.